The T cell receptor (beta chain) under discussion was sequenced for a study of human thymus T cells. Remarks on this clone: Its antigen remains unidentified.

The CDR3 contains 16 residues. V trimming: 2 bases; J trimming: 4 bases; junction bases outside the gene matches: 8. The V gene's germline CDR1 is MDHEN and CDR2 SYDVKM. Sequencing was performed with immunoSEQ multiplex PCR; in TCRdb, only in-frame clones are kept and a portion is missing. In the table there are approximately 70,000 clones, 85% to 95% of which are singletons. Resected material from corrective heart surgery provided the thymus tissue analysed. Those donating were healthy Finnish infants in corrective surgery for congenital heart defects. Study-level findings and limits: It looked as if thymic and blood repertoires used V and J genes in a biased way. Related research found strongly overlapping thymic repertoires in unrelated individuals.

The source of this sequence is a girl in the first two years of life with a congenital heart defect but otherwise immunologically healthy. This sequence joins TRBV28 and TRBJ1-5; 7 bases are a match to TRBD1. Material: thymus tissue. This chain's CDR3 is CASSLPPPTGNQPQHF. DNA for the CDR3: TGTGCCAGCAGTTTACCCCCACCGACAGGGAATCAGCCCCAGCATTTT.